The sequence of this TCR beta chain was determined in a study of beta chain features in type 1 diabetes. Across the whole study: Sorted cell examination encompassed about 110,000,000 cells across all samples. Study results and caveats: A moderate, significant TCRB CDR3 shortening appeared in type 1 diabetes across four CD4+ subsets. Patients' naive, central memory and regulatory TCRB repertoires appeared more alike than those of healthy donors.

Germline-derived CDR1 and CDR2 are MNHEY and SVGAGI. The CDR3 runs 15 residues. Trimming at V came to 6 bases and at J to 2 bases, leaving 7 bases not matched to a gene. Sequencing targeted expressed TCRB transcripts, as all isolated RNA had been reverse transcribed. Reads from naive, central memory and regulatory T cell samples averaged about 3.3 million. Clones were read by immunoSEQ multiplex PCR, and TCRdb kept only the in-frame ones, dropping some. In the table there are fewer than 350,000 clones, 15% of which are singletons. CD45RO/CCR7/CD25/CD127/CD95/CD27 staining was used to isolate CD4+ naive, central memory, regulatory and stem cell-like memory cells by sorting. This clone was observed a handful of times. Its antigen is undetermined.

This TCR derives from a man between 18 and 35 years old with type 1 diabetes. V and J are TRBV6-5 and TRBJ1-5, with TRBD1 matching over 7 bases. The sequencing sample was made of naive CD4+ T cells from blood. The CDR3 loop is CASRPTGIGNQPQHF. The CDR3, as DNA: TGTGCCAGCAGACCGACAGGGATAGGCAATCAGCCCCAGCATTTT.